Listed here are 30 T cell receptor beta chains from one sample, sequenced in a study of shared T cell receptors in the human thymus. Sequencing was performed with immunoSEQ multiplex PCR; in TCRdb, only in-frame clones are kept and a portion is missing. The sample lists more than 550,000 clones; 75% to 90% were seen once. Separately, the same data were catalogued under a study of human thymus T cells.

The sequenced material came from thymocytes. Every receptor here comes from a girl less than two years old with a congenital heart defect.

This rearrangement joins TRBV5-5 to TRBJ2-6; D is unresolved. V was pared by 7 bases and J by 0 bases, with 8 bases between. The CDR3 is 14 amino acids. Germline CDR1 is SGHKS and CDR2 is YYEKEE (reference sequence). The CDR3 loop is CASLGPSGANVLTF. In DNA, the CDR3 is TGTGCCAGCCTTGGCCCCTCTGGGGCCAACGTCCTGACTTTC. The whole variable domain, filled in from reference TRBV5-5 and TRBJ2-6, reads DAGVTQSPTHLIKTRGQQVTLRCSPISGHKSVSWYQQVLGQGPQFIFQYYEKEERGRGNFPDRFSARQFPNYSSELNVNALLLGDSALYLCASLGPSGANVLTFGAGSRLTVL.

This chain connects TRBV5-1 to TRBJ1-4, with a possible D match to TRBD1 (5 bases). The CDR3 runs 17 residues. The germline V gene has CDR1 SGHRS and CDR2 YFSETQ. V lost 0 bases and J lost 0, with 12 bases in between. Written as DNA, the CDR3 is TGCGCCAGCAGCTTGGCCGGGGGGGATCCAACTAATGAAAAACTGTTTTTT. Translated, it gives CASSLAGGDPTNEKLFF.

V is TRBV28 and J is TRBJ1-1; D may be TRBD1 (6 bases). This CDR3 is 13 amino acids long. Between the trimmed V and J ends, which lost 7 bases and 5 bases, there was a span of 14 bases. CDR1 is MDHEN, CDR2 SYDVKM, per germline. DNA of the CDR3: TGTGCCAGCACCACAGGTAGGGGGACTGAAGCTTTCTTT. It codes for CASTTGRGTEAFF. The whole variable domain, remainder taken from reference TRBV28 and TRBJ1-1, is DVKVTQSSRYLVKRTGEKVFLECVQDMDHENMFWYRQDPGLGLRLIYFSYDVKMKEKGDIPEGYSVSREKKERFSLILESASTNQTSMYLCASTTGRGTEAFFGQGTRLTVV.

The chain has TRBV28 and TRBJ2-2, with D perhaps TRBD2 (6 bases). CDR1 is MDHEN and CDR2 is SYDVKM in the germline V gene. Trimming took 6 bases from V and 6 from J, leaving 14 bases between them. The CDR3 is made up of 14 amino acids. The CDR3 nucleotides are TGTGCCAGCAGCTCAGAACTAGCCGCCGGGGAGCTGTTTTTT. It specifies CASSSELAAGELFF.

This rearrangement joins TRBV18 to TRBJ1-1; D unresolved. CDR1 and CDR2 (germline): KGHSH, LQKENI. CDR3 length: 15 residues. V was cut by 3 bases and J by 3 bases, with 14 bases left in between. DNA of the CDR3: TGTGCCAGCTCACCCGGAGGCGCAGGACACACTGAAGCTTTCTTT. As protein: CASSPGGAGHTEAFF.

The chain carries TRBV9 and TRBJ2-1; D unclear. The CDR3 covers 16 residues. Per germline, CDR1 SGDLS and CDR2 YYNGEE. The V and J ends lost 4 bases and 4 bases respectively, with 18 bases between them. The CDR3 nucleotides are TGTGCCAGCAGCCCGCGGTTTTCCCGGGTATACAATGAGCAGTTCTTC. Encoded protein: CASSPRFSRVYNEQFF.

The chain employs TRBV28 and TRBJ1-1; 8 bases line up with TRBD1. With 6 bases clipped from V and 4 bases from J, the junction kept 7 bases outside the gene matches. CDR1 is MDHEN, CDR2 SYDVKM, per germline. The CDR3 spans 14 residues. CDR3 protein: CASSLRGLSTEAFF. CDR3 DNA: TGTGCCAGCAGCCTCAGGGGGCTTAGCACTGAAGCTTTCTTT.

In DNA form, the CDR3 reads TGTGCCAGCCGACTGGGACTAGCGGGGGGTTACAATGAGCAGTTCTTC. This encodes CASRLGLAGGYNEQFF. The J gene is TRBJ2-1, the V gene TRBV27, with 15 bases that match TRBD2. J gave up 4 bases and V 8 bases, and 6 bases lay outside the gene matches. CDR1 and CDR2 from the germline V gene are MNHEY and SMNVEV (reference sequence). CDR3 length: 16 amino acids.

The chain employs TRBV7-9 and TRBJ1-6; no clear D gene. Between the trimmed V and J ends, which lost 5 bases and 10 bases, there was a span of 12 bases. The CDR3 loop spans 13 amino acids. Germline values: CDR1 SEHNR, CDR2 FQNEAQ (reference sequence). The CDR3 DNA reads TGTGCCAGCAGCGAGGGTGGCCGGTCACCCCTCCACTTT. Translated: CASSEGGRSPLHF.

The CDR3 spells CATSSQRWGQGQPQHF. CDR3 bases: TGTGCCACCAGCAGCCAGAGGTGGGGGCAGGGACAGCCCCAGCATTTT. The chain uses TRBV15 and TRBJ1-5; weak D call: TRBD1 (6 bases). The germline gives CDR1 LNHNV, CDR2 YYDKDF (reference sequence). The length of the CDR3 is 16 residues. With 3 bases removed from V and 7 bases from J, the gap between germline ends came to 19 bases. Full variable domain (remainder filled in from reference TRBV15 and TRBJ1-5): DAMVIQNPRYQVTQFGKPVTLSCSQTLNHNVMYWYQQKSSQAPKLLFHYYDKDFNNEADTPDNFQSRRPNTSFCFLDIRSPGLGDTAMYLCATSSQRWGQGQPQHFGDGTRLSIL.

The CDR3 coding sequence is TGTGCCAGCAGTCACAGGCAAAGGATCCCCCATGAGCAGTTCTTC. It encodes CASSHRQRIPHEQFF. The V and J genes are TRBV6-5 and TRBJ2-1, with TRBD1 as a possible D gene (5 bases). V lost 5 bases, J lost 8 bases, and 19 bases lay in between. Germline V lookup: CDR1 MNHEY, CDR2 SVGAGI. The CDR3 totals 15 residues.

The CDR3, as DNA: TGTGCCAGCAGCGTGGACAGAGAAGAACCCTATGGCTACACCTTC. Encoded protein: CASSVDREEPYGYTF. This rearrangement joins TRBV14 to TRBJ1-2, with D possibly TRBD1 on 6 matching bases. Looked up from germline, CDR1 is SGHDN and CDR2 is FVKESK. Trimming removed 5 bases from V and 4 bases from J, with 17 bases in between. This CDR3 is built from 15 residues.

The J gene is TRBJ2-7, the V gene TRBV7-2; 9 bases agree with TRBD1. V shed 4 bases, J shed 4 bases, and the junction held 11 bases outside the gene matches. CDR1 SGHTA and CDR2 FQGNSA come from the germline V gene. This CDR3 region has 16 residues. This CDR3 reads CASSSPLGQGGYEQYF. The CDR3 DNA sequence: TGTGCCAGCAGCTCGCCCCTGGGACAGGGAGGGTACGAGCAGTACTTC.

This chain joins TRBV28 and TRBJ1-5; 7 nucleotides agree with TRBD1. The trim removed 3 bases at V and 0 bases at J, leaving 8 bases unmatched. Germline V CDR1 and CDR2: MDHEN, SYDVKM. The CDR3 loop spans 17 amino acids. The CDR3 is CASSFRGTDYSNQPQHF. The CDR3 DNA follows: TGTGCCAGCAGTTTCAGAGGGACAGACTATAGCAATCAGCCCCAGCATTTT.

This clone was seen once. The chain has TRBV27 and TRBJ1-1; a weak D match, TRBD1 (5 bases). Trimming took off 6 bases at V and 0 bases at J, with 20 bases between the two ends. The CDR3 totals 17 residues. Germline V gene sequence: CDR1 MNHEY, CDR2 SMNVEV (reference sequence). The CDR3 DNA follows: TGTGCCAGCAGCTTTACCCCCAGGGTAAGGATGAACACTGAAGCTTTCTTT. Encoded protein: CASSFTPRVRMNTEAFF.

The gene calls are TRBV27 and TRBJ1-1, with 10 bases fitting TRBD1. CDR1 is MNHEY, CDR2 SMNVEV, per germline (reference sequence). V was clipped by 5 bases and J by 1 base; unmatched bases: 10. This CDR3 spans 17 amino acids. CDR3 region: CASSLAPDRGPNTEAFF. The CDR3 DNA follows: TGTGCCAGCAGTCTAGCCCCCGACAGGGGGCCGAACACTGAAGCTTTCTTT.

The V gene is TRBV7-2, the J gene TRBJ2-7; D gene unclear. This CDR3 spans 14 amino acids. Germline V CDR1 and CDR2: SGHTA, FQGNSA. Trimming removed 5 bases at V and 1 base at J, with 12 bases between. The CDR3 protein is CASSPTIGSYEQYF. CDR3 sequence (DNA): TGTGCCAGCAGCCCTACTATCGGATCCTACGAGCAGTACTTC. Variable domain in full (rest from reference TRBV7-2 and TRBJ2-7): GAGVSQSPSNKVTEKGKDVELRCDPISGHTALYWYRQSLGQGLEFLIYFQGNSAPDKSGLPSDRFSAERTGGSVSTLTIQRTQQEDSAVYLCASSPTIGSYEQYFGPGTRLTVT.

The CDR3 region has the DNA TGTGCCAGCAGTACCGACAGGGGTAATGAAAAACTGTTTTTT. This translates into CASSTDRGNEKLFF. The chain links TRBV2 to TRBJ1-4; 8 nucleotides line up with TRBD1. This CDR3 region has 14 residues. With 5 bases clipped from V and 4 bases from J, the junction kept 3 bases outside the gene matches. Germline CDR1 is SNHLY and CDR2 is FYNNEI.

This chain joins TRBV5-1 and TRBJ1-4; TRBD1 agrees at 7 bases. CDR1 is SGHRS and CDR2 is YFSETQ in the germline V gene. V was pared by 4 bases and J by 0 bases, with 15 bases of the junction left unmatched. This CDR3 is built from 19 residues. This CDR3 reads CASSNRTGRLGSTNEKLFF. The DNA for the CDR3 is TGCGCCAGCAGCAATCGGACAGGAAGGTTGGGGTCAACTAATGAAAAACTGTTTTTT.

The CDR3 spells CASSPAGQKNTEAFF. The CDR3 nucleotides read TGTGCCAGCTCGCCGGCGGGACAGAAAAACACTGAAGCTTTCTTT. The rearrangement uses TRBV18 and TRBJ1-1, with TRBD1 matching 7 bases. The ends lost 6 bases at V and 2 bases at J; junction bases unmatched: 9. CDR1 and CDR2 from the germline V gene are KGHSH and LQKENI. This CDR3 region has 15 residues.

CDR3 amino acids: CASSHDRGNLLTPNTGELFF. In DNA, the CDR3 is TGCGCCAGCAGCCACGACAGGGGGAACCTTCTCACTCCGAACACCGGGGAGCTGTTTTTT. V and J are TRBV4-3 and TRBJ2-2; 9 nucleotides line up with TRBD1. The V gene's germline CDR1 is LGHNA and CDR2 YSLEER. The J segment lost 0 bases and the V segment lost 3 bases, leaving 14 bases of the junction unmatched. There are 20 residues in the CDR3.

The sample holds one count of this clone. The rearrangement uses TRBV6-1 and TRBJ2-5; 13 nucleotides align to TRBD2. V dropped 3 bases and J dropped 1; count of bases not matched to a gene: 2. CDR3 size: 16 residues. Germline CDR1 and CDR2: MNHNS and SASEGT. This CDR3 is CASSERTSGGQETQYF. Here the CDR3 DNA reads TGTGCCAGCAGTGAGCGGACTAGCGGGGGCCAAGAGACCCAGTACTTC.

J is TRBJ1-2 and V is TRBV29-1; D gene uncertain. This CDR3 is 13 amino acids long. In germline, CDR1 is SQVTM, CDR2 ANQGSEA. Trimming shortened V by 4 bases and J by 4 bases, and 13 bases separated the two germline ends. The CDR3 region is CSVARENSYGYTF. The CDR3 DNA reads TGCAGCGTTGCGAGGGAGAACAGCTATGGCTACACCTTC.

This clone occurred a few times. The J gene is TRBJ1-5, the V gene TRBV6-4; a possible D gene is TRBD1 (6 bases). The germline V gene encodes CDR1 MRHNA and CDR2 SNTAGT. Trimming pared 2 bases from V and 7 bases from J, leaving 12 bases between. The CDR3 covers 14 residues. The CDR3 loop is CASSDEPGGQPQHF. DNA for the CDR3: TGTGCCAGCAGTGACGAGCCTGGGGGCCAGCCCCAGCATTTT.

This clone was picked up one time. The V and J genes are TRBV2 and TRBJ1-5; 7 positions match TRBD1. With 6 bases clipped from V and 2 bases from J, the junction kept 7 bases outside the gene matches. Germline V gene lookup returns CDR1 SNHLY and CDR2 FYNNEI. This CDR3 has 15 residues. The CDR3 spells CASSDRDFGNQPQHF. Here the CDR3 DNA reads TGTGCCAGCAGCGACAGGGATTTCGGCAATCAGCCCCAGCATTTT.

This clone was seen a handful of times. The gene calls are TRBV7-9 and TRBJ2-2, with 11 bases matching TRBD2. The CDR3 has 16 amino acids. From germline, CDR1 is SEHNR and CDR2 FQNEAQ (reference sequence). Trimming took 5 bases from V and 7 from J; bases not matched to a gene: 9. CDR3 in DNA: TGTGCCAGCAGCCAACATCTAGCGGGGGGATACGGGGAGCTGTTTTTT. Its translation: CASSQHLAGGYGELFF.

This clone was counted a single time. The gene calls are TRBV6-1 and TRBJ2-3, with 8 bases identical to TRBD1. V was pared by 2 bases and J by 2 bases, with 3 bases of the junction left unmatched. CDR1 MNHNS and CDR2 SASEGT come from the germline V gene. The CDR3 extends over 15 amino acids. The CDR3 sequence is CASSEKDRATDTQYF. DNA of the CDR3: TGTGCCAGCAGTGAAAAGGACAGGGCCACAGATACGCAGTATTTT.

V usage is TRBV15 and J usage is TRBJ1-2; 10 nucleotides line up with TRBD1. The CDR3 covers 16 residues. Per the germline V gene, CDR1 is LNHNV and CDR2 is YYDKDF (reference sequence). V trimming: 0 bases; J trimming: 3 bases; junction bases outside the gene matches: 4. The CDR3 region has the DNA TGTGCCACCAGCAGAGATGGGGACAGGGGCTACTATGGCTACACCTTC. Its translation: CATSRDGDRGYYGYTF.

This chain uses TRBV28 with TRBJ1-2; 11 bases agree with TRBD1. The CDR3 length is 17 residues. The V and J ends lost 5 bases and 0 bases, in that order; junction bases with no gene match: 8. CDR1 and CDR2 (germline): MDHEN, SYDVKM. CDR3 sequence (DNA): TGTGCCAGCAGTCTCCGGACAGGGGGCTCTTCTAACTATGGCTACACCTTC. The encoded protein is CASSLRTGGSSNYGYTF.

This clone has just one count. The CDR3 sequence: CASSLRTGNPIEAFF. In DNA, the CDR3 is TGTGCCAGCAGCCTCCGGACAGGAAACCCGATTGAAGCTTTCTTT. The rearrangement uses TRBV7-9 and TRBJ1-1; 7 positions match TRBD1. The CDR3 loop spans 15 amino acids. Germline assignment: CDR1 SEHNR and CDR2 FQNEAQ (reference sequence). Trimming took 5 bases from V and 7 from J; bases not matched to a gene: 13.